Shown below are 8 T cell receptor beta chains from a single sample sequenced in a study of blood T cell repertoires in COVID-19. Sequenced by immunoSEQ multiplex PCR; TCRdb stores in-frame clones only, minus some. The table lists 75,000 to 100,000 clones, 80% to 90% of them singletons, with over 15% in the top ten. The material sequenced was peripheral blood. Receptor source: a woman of 80 years or more with acute or convalescent COVID-19.

The chain employs TRBV18 and TRBJ2-7; D is ambiguous. CDR3 size: 13 residues. Per the germline V gene, CDR1 is KGHSH and CDR2 is LQKENI. With 3 bases removed from V and 0 bases from J, the gap between germline ends came to 6 bases. The CDR3 nucleotides are TGTGCCAGCTCACCGTCGAGCTCCTACGAGCAGTACTTC. This sequence encodes CASSPSSSYEQYF.

The chain couples TRBV2 to TRBJ1-5, with 9 bases aligning to TRBD1. This CDR3 region has 16 residues. Germline V gene lookup returns CDR1 SNHLY and CDR2 FYNNEI. V shed 1 base, J shed 5 bases, and the junction held 6 bases outside the gene matches. CDR3 sequence reads: CASSEGTGVRDQPQHF. CDR3 sequence (DNA): TGTGCCAGCAGTGAAGGGACAGGGGTTCGGGATCAGCCCCAGCATTTT.

On this clone: One end of the junction fails to match germline, which may point to a read error. The chain joins TRBV7-7 to TRBJ2-1, with D uncertain. The CDR3 extends over 16 amino acids. The V gene's germline CDR1 is SSHAT and CDR2 FNYEAQ (reference sequence). The CDR3 DNA reads TGTGCTAGCAGCACCCCCAGAGGCAGCTCCTACAATGAGCAGTTCTTC. As protein: CASSTPRGSSYNEQFF.

CDR3 sequence reads: CASSVDSGGSQETQYF. Here the CDR3 DNA reads TGTGCCAGCAGCGTAGATAGCGGGGGAAGTCAAGAGACCCAGTACTTC. The V and J genes are TRBV9 and TRBJ2-5, with TRBD2 matching 9 bases. Germline V gives CDR1 SGDLS, CDR2 YYNGEE. CDR3 length equals 16 residues. Trimming removed 0 bases from V and 2 bases from J; junction bases left unmatched: 5.

This sequence joins TRBV29-1 and TRBJ2-7, with D uncertain. Germline V CDR1 and CDR2: SQVTM, ANQGSEA. The CDR3 sequence is 11 residues long. Trimming pared 4 bases from V and 4 bases from J, leaving 8 bases between. The chain's CDR3 is CSVVITYEQYF. DNA of the CDR3: TGCAGCGTTGTCATCACTTACGAGCAGTACTTC.

This clone showed up just once. The rearrangement uses TRBV10-1 and TRBJ2-1, with 10 bases matching TRBD2. Germline V CDR1 and CDR2: WNHNN, SYGVQD (reference sequence). The junction had 5 bases not matched to a gene; V was cut back by 4 bases and J by 5 bases. The CDR3 has 15 residues. CDR3 protein: CASSVSGGLNNEQFF. DNA for the CDR3: TGCGCCAGCAGTGTTAGCGGGGGGCTAAACAATGAGCAGTTCTTC.

V is TRBV29-1 and J is TRBJ1-2; the match to TRBD1 covers 9 bases. With V trimmed by 5 bases and J by 2 bases, 3 bases remained unmatched. Germline V lookup: CDR1 SQVTM, CDR2 ANQGSEA. The CDR3 is made up of 13 amino acids. CDR3 coding DNA: TGCAGCGTTTGGACAGGGGAGAACTATGGCTACACCTTC. Residues: CSVWTGENYGYTF.

The chain joins TRBV7-8 to TRBJ1-2; 8 positions match TRBD1. The CDR3 loop spans 16 amino acids. In germline, CDR1 is SGHVS, CDR2 FQNEAQ. Trimming cost V 1 base and J 7 bases; bases outside gene matches: 11. The CDR3 region has the DNA TGTGCCAGCAGCTTAGGACCCTCACAGGGACAGGCTGGCTACACCTTC. Encoded protein: CASSLGPSQGQAGYTF.